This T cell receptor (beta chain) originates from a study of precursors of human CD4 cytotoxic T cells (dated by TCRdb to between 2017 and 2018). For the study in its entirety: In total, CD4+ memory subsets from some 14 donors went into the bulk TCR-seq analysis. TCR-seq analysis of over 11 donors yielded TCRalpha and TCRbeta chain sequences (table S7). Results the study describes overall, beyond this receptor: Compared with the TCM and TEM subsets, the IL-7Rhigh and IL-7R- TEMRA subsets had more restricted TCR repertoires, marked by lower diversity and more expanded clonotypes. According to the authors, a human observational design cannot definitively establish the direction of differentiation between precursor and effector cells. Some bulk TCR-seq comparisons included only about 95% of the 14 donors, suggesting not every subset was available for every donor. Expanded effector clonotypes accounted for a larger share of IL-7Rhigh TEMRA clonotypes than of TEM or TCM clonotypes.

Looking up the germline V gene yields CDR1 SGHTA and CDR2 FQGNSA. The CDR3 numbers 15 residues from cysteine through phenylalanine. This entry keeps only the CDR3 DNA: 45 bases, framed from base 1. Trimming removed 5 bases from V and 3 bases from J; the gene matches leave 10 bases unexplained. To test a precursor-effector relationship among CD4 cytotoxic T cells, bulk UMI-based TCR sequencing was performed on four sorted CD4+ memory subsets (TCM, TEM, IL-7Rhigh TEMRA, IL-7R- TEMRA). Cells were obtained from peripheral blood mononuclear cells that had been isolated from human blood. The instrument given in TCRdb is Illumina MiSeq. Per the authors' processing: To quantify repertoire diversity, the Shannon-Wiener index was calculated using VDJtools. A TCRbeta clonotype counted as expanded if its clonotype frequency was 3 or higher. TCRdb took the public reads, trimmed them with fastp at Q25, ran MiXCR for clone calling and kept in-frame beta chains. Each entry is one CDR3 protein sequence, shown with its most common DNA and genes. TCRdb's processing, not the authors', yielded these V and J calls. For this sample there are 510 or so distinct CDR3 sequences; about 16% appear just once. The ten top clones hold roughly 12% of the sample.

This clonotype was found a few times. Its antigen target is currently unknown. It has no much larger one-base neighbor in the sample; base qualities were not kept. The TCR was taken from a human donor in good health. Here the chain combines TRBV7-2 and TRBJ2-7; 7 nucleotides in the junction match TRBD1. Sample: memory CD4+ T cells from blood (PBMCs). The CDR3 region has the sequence CASSPSRDRYYEQYF. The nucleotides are TGTGCCAGCAGCCCGAGTCGGGACAGATACTACGAGCAGTACTTC.